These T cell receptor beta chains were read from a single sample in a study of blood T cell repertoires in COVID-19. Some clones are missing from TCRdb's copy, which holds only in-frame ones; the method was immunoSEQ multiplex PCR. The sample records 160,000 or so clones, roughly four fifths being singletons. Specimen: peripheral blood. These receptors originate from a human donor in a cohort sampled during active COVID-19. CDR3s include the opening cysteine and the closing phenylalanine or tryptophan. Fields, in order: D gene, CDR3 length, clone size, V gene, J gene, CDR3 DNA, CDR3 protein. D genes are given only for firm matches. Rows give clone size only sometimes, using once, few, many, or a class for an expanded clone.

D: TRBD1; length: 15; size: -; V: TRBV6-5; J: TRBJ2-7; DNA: TGTGCCAGCAGCGGGACAGCCCTAGCCCCCTACGAGCAGTACTTC; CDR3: CASSGTALAPYEQYF
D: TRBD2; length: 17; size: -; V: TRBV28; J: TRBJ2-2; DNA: TGTGCCAGCAGTAGCCCGGGGAGGGGCCATCTCACCGGGGAGCTGTTTTTT; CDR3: CASSSPGRGHLTGELFF
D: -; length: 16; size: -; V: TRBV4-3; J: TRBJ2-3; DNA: TGCGCCAGCAGCCAAGATCTTGGGCGTAGCACAGATACGCAGTATTTT; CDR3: CASSQDLGRSTDTQYF
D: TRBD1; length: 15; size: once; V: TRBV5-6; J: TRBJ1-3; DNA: TGTGCCAGCAGCCCGGACAGGTTCTCTGGAAACACCATATATTTT; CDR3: CASSPDRFSGNTIYF
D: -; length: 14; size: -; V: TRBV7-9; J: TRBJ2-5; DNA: TGTGCCAGCAGCTTAGTTATCCTAGCAGAGACCCAGTACTTC; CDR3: CASSLVILAETQYF
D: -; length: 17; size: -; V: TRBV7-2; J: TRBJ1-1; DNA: TGTGCCAGCAGCTCGGATCGGCGAAGGGGAGGGATCACTGAAGCTTTCTTT; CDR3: CASSSDRRRGGITEAFF
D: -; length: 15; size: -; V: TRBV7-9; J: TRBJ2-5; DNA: TGTGCCAGCAGCTTAAGTACGGGTTTCCAAGAGACCCAGTACTTC; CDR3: CASSLSTGFQETQYF
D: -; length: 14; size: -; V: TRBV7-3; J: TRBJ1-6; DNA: TGTGCCAGCAGCCCCGGGGGGTCTAATTCACCCCTCCACTTT; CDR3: CASSPGGSNSPLHF
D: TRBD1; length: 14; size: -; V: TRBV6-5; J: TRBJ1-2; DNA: TGTGCCAGCACCAGACAGGGGGCGGGCTATGGCTACACCTTC; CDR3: CASTRQGAGYGYTF
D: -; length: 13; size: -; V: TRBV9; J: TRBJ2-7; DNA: TGTGCCAGCAGCGCGACAGGACTTTACGAGCAGTACTTC; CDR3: CASSATGLYEQYF
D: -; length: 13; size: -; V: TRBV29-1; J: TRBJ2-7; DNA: TGCAGCGTTGAAGGGACAACGAACTGGGAGCAGTACTTC; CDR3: CSVEGTTNWEQYF
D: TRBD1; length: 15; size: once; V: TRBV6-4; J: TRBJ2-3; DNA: TGTGCCAGCAGTGCGGACAGGTCGGGCACAGATACGCAGTATTTT; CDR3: CASSADRSGTDTQYF
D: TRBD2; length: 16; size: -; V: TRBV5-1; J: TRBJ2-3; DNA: TGCGCCAGCAGTTCCCGAGCGGGGGGGCCGGTAGATACGCAGTATTTT; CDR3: CASSSRAGGPVDTQYF
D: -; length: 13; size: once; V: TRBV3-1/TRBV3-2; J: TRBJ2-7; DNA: TGTGCCAGCAGCCCCGCAAGTGGGCTAGCGAGAAACTTC; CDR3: CASSPASGLARNF
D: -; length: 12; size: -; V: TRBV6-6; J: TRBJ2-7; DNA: TGTGCCAGCAGTCCCGCAACGGACGAGCAGTACTTC; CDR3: CASSPATDEQYF
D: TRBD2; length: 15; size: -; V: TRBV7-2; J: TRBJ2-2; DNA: TGTGCCAGCAGGGCCGGGACTACCAACACCGGGGAGCTGTTTTTT; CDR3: CASRAGTTNTGELFF
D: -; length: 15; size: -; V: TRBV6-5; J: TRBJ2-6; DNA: TGTGCCAGCAGTTACGGCCGCTCTGGGGCCAACGTCCTGACTTTC; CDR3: CASSYGRSGANVLTF
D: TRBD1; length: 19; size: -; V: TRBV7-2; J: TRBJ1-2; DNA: TGTGCCAGCAGCTCCCAAGGGAGGGACAGGGGGCGCGGGGGCTATGGCTACACCTTC; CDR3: CASSSQGRDRGRGGYGYTF
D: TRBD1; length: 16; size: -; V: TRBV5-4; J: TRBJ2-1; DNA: TGTGCCAGCAATAACAGGGGTCGTGGCTCCTACAATGAGCAGTTCTTC; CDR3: CASNNRGRGSYNEQFF
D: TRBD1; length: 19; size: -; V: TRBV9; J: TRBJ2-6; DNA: TGTGCCAGCAGCGCCGCTCTGGGACAGGCGAGCTCTGGGGCCAACGTCCTGACTTTC; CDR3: CASSAALGQASSGANVLTF
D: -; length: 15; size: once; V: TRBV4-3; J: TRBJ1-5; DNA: TGCGCCAGCAGCCAAGAAGGGGCTTACAATCAGCCCCAGCATTTT; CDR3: CASSQEGAYNQPQHF
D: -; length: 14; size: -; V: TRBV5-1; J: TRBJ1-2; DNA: TGCGCCAGCAGCTTGGCCGACAGGTACTATGGCTACACCTTC; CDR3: CASSLADRYYGYTF
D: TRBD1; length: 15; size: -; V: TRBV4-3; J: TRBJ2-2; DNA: TGCGCCAGCAGCCAAGCAACAGGGGGCACCGGGGAGCTGTTTTTT; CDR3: CASSQATGGTGELFF
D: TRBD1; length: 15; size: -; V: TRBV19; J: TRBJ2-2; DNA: TGTGCCAGTAGCTGGACAGGGGGACGGACCGGGGAGCTGTTTTTT; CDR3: CASSWTGGRTGELFF
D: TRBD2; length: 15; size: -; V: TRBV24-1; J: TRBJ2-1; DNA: TGTGCCACCAGTGATCAGATTAGCGGGAGGAATGAGCAGTTCTTC; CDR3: CATSDQISGRNEQFF
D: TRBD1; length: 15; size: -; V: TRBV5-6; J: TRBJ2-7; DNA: TGTGCCAGCATCCCGTCCGGGACAGGGGTGTACGAGCAGTACTTC; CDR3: CASIPSGTGVYEQYF
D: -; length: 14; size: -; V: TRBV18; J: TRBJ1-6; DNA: TGTGCCAGCTCACCAGATAGGGGGAATTCACCCCTCCACTTT; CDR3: CASSPDRGNSPLHF
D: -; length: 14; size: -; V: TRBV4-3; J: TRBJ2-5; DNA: TGCGCCAGCAGCCAAGGTCCAGGGGAAGAGACCCAGTACTTC; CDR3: CASSQGPGEETQYF
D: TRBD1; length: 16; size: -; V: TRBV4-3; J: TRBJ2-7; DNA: TGCGCCAGCAGCCAAGGTTTGGGACAGGGGGTACTTGAGCAGTACTTC; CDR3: CASSQGLGQGVLEQYF
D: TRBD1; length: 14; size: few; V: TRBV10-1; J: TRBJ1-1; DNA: TGCGCCAGCAGTGCCCCCGGGACAGGGACTGAAGCTTTCTTT; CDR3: CASSAPGTGTEAFF
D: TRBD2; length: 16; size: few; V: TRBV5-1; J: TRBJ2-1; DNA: TGCGCCAGCAGCTTAGGACTAGCAGCTTCCTACAATGAGCAGTTCTTC; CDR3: CASSLGLAASYNEQFF
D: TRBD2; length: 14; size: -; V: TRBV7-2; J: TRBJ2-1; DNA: TGTGCCAGCAGCCCCCGGACTAGCGGGAATGAGCAGTTCTTC; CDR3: CASSPRTSGNEQFF
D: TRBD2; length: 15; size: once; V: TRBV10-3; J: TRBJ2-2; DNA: TGTGCCATCAGGCGGGGGACCCTGAACACCGGGGAGCTGTTTTTT; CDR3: CAIRRGTLNTGELFF
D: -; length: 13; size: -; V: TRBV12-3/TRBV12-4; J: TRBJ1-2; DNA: TGTGCCAGCAGTCAAGGGGCGGACTATGGCTACACCTTC; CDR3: CASSQGADYGYTF
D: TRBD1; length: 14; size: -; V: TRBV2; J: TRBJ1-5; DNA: TGTGCCAGCAGGGGGGGACAGTACAATCAGCCCCAGCATTTT; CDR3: CASRGGQYNQPQHF
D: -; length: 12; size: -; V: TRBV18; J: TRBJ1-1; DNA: TGTGCCAGCTCCTACGAGACAGTTGAAGCTTTCTTT; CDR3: CASSYETVEAFF
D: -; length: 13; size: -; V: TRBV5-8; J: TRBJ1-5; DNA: TGTGCCAGCAGCTTCTCAGGCAATCAGCCCCAGCATTTT; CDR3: CASSFSGNQPQHF
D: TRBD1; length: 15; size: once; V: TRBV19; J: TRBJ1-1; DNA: TGTGCCAGCAGCGAGCCAGGGGGAAGAGGGACTGAAGCTTTCTTT; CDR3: CASSEPGGRGTEAFF
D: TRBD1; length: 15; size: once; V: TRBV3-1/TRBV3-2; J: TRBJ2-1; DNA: TGTGCCAGCAGCCAAGAGAGGGGACAGGGATATGAGCAGTTCTTC; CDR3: CASSQERGQGYEQFF
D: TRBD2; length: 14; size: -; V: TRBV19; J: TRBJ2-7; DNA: TGTGCCAGTAGGCCCACGGGCGGGAGCTACGAGCAGTACTTC; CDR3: CASRPTGGSYEQYF
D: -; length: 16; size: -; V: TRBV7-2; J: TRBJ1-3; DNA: TGTGCCAGCAGCCAAGGGACTGCAGCCTCTGGAAACACCATATATTTT; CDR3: CASSQGTAASGNTIYF